A single sample gave rise to the 28 T cell receptor beta chains below, sequenced in a study of T-cell memory formation after mild COVID-19. Each CDR3 protein gets one entry after TCRdb re-called the 5' RACE reads with MiXCR. The sample has hundreds of thousands of distinct CDR3 sequences, around 21% seen once; the top ten hold around 13%. Sequences were obtained from PBMCs or a T cell subset sorted from them (not recorded which). The receptor set was obtained from an adult woman who had mild COVID-19 (a few samples of this study predate the infection). Cell type and time point are not known.

In its sample, this clonotype was seen a few times. The rearrangement joins TRBV7-8 to TRBJ1-2, with 9 bases aligning to TRBD1. The CDR3 extends over 15 amino acids. Germline V CDR1 and CDR2: SGHVS, FQNEAQ. J lost 3 bases, V lost 5 bases, and 7 bases had no gene match. The CDR3 loop is CASSTSQGAHYGYTF. The CDR3 DNA reads as TGTGCCAGCAGCACCTCACAGGGGGCCCACTATGGCTACACCTTC.

The rearrangement joins TRBV5-1 to TRBJ2-2, with D maybe TRBD1 (6 bases). Trimming stripped 8 bases from V and 0 bases from J, with 11 bases between. The CDR3 contains 14 residues. Per the germline V gene, CDR1 is SGHRS and CDR2 is YFSETQ. The CDR3 spells CASGEGANTGELFF. In nucleotides, the CDR3 is TGCGCCAGTGGCGAGGGGGCGAACACCGGGGAGCTGTTTTTT.

This rearrangement joins TRBV2 to TRBJ2-5; 12 nucleotides line up with TRBD1. Germline V lookup: CDR1 SNHLY, CDR2 FYNNEI. The CDR3 sequence is 16 residues long. The V segment lost 6 bases and the J segment 5 bases; nucleotides outside the gene matches: 10. The CDR3, as DNA: TGTGCCAGCAGGGGACAGGGGGCGGTTATATGGGAGACCCAGTACTTC. Its translation is CASRGQGAVIWETQYF.

The chain has TRBV7-3 and TRBJ2-5; 10 nucleotides match TRBD2. The CDR3 sequence is 15 residues long. CDR1 is SGHTA, CDR2 FQGTGA, per germline. Trimming took 5 bases from V and 5 from J; bases not matched to a gene: 8. The CDR3 DNA sequence: TGTGCCAGCAGCCTGGGACTAGCGCCTGGGGAGACCCAGTACTTC. Encoded protein: CASSLGLAPGETQYF.

This clonotype was observed a few times. This chain joins TRBV7-9 and TRBJ1-2; 7 bases align to TRBD1. Germline V gene data show CDR1 as SEHNR and CDR2 as FQNEAQ (reference sequence). The CDR3 is made up of 12 amino acids. Trimming took 5 bases from V and 8 from J; bases not matched to a gene: 5. CDR3 amino acids: CASSPGTAGYTF. CDR3 bases: TGTGCCAGCAGCCCCGGGACAGCCGGCTACACCTTC.

The chain carries TRBV6-2 or TRBV6-3 and TRBJ2-1; TRBD2 matches 11 bases. Losses at the gene ends were 0 bases for V and 5 bases for J; bases not matched to a gene: 3. This CDR3 is built from 16 residues. Germline-derived CDR1 and CDR2 are MNHEY and SVGEGT. The CDR3 reads CASSYSRLAGNNEQFF. The CDR3, as DNA: TGTGCCAGCAGTTACTCGAGACTAGCGGGGAACAATGAGCAGTTCTTC.

This clonotype was recorded a few times. The chain carries TRBV7-2 and TRBJ1-2, with a possible D match to TRBD1 (5 bases). V lost 3 bases to trimming and J lost 0 bases, with 8 bases between them. CDR1 SGHTA and CDR2 FQGNSA come from the germline V gene. This CDR3 region has 14 residues. CDR3 nucleotide sequence: TGTGCCAGCAGCTTGGCGACAGCTAACTATGGCTACACCTTC. This encodes CASSLATANYGYTF.

The chain employs TRBV7-6 and TRBJ1-2; 12 bases map to TRBD1. The CDR3 has 16 residues. Germline V gives CDR1 SGHVS, CDR2 FNYEAQ. V lost 5 bases, J lost 8 bases, and 12 bases stayed unmatched. The CDR3 protein is CASSPEGGQGAMGYTF. CDR3 nucleotide sequence: TGTGCCAGCAGCCCCGAGGGGGGACAGGGGGCTATGGGCTACACCTTC.

The chain is built from TRBV29-1 and TRBJ2-5; 7 bases are shared with TRBD2. The CDR3 runs 13 residues. Unmatched junction bases numbered 15, after V lost 6 bases and J lost 11 bases. Germline V lookup: CDR1 SQVTM, CDR2 ANQGSEA. This CDR3 reads CSVSRSGATAQYF. The CDR3 DNA reads TGCAGCGTGTCCAGGAGCGGGGCCACGGCGCAGTACTTC.

V and J are TRBV7-2 and TRBJ2-5, with TRBD1 matching over 7 bases. CDR3 size: 13 residues. The germline gives CDR1 SGHTA, CDR2 FQGNSA. J was trimmed by 5 bases and V by 5 bases; bases with no gene match: 5. CDR3 protein: CASSQTGLETQYF. The CDR3 DNA reads as TGTGCCAGCAGCCAGACAGGGCTGGAGACCCAGTACTTC.

This clonotype appeared a few times. The chain recombines TRBV6-6 with TRBJ2-1, with 7 bases aligning to TRBD2. V lost 11 bases, J lost 0 bases, and 4 bases stayed unmatched. This CDR3 is built from 13 residues. Germline-derived CDR1 and CDR2 are MNHNY and SVGAGI (reference sequence). The CDR3 protein is CAVGGGSYNEQFF. CDR3 sequence (DNA): TGTGCCGTTGGGGGGGGCTCCTACAATGAGCAGTTCTTC.

The genes are TRBV20-1 and TRBJ2-7; D is possibly TRBD1 or TRBD2 (5 bases each). Germline CDR1 and CDR2: DFQATT and SNEGSKA (reference sequence). The CDR3 contains 14 residues. V dropped 1 base and J dropped 2 bases, with 12 bases sitting between them. The CDR3 loop reads CSARGVRETYEQYF. DNA for the CDR3: TGCAGTGCTAGAGGGGTCAGGGAGACCTACGAGCAGTACTTC.

The chain links TRBV5-1 to TRBJ1-2; TRBD1 agrees at 8 bases. Germline V lookup: CDR1 SGHRS, CDR2 YFSETQ. V shed 4 bases and J 4 bases; nucleotides not matched to a gene: 9. The CDR3 has 15 residues. The CDR3 sequence is CASSPRPTGAYGYTF. In nucleotides, the CDR3 is TGCGCCAGCAGCCCACGGCCGACAGGGGCCTATGGCTACACCTTC.

The chain recombines TRBV6-2 or TRBV6-3 with TRBJ2-7; 8 nucleotides match TRBD2. The CDR3 extends over 18 amino acids. Unmatched junction bases numbered 15, after V lost 2 bases and J lost 3 bases. The V gene's germline CDR1 is MNHEY and CDR2 SVGEGT. The CDR3 is CASSYGPPSGWTGYEQYV. As DNA, the CDR3 is TGTGCCAGCAGTTACGGGCCCCCTAGCGGGTGGACTGGCTACGAGCAGTACGTC.

This clonotype turned up a few times. The J gene is TRBJ1-1, the V gene TRBV14; no firm D call. V lost 4 bases and J 7 bases, leaving 16 bases between the germline ends. The CDR3 covers 14 residues. Per the germline V gene, CDR1 is SGHDN and CDR2 is FVKESK. The CDR3 region is CASSPFASMGEAFF. The DNA for the CDR3 is TGTGCCAGCAGCCCCTTTGCCTCAATGGGTGAAGCTTTCTTT.

There are a few counts of this clonotype. This chain connects TRBV11-2 to TRBJ2-1; D is ambiguous. The CDR3 is 14 amino acids. Germline CDR1 is SGHAT and CDR2 is FQNNGV. The ends were cut back, 4 bases at V and 7 bases at J, with 14 bases in the middle. This CDR3 is CASSSPGRVNEQFF. CDR3 DNA: TGTGCCAGCAGCTCTCCTGGTAGGGTTAATGAGCAGTTCTTC.

The genes are TRBV4-1 and TRBJ2-3; 7 nucleotides align to TRBD2. V was clipped by 1 base and J by 5 bases; unmatched bases: 12. Germline V CDR1 and CDR2: MGHRA, YSYEKL. The length of the CDR3 is 17 residues. CDR3 nucleotide sequence: TGCGCCAGCAGCCAAGGGAGGGTACGGGGGAGGGGAGATACGCAGTATTTT. Its protein is CASSQGRVRGRGDTQYF.

This clonotype was counted only a few times. V gene TRBV20-1 combines with J gene TRBJ1-3; 7 nucleotides align to TRBD1. CDR1 DFQATT and CDR2 SNEGSKA come from the germline V gene (reference sequence). The trim removed 2 bases at V and 6 bases at J, leaving 4 bases unmatched. The CDR3 is made up of 13 amino acids. The CDR3 DNA is TGCAGTGCTAGACAGGGGGAAGAAAACACCATATATTTT. Amino acids: CSARQGEENTIYF.

V and J are TRBV7-9 and TRBJ2-2; no firm D call. V lost 5 bases to trimming and J lost 6 bases, with 16 bases between them. The CDR3 has 15 amino acids. In germline, CDR1 is SEHNR, CDR2 FQNEAQ (reference sequence). The chain's CDR3 is CASSTTVSPAGELFF. The DNA for the CDR3 is TGTGCCAGCAGCACCACTGTCAGTCCGGCCGGGGAGCTGTTTTTT.

The chain has TRBV4-1 and TRBJ2-1, with D perhaps matching TRBD1 (5 bases). V was pared by 1 base and J by 11 bases, with 15 bases between. The length of the CDR3 is 14 residues. The germline CDR1 and CDR2 sequences are MGHRA and YSYEKL. CDR3 protein: CASSQVGSAGKQFF. DNA for the CDR3: TGCGCCAGCAGCCAAGTCGGGTCTGCAGGGAAGCAGTTCTTC.

There are a few counts of this clonotype. This rearrangement joins TRBV7-2 to TRBJ2-7, with TRBD2 matching over 10 bases. The CDR3 is made up of 12 amino acids. J lost 3 bases, V lost 11 bases, and 4 bases had no gene match. Germline lookup yields CDR1 SGHTA and CDR2 FQGNSA. CDR3 in amino acids: CALTSGHYEQYF. The CDR3 DNA reads as TGTGCCCTGACTAGCGGGCACTACGAGCAGTACTTC.

The chain is built from TRBV6-6 and TRBJ1-6; TRBD1 might be the D (5 bases). Trimming shortened V by 6 bases and J by 10 bases, and 13 bases separated the two germline ends. This CDR3 has 13 residues. CDR1 and CDR2 (germline): MNHNY, SVGAGI (reference sequence). CDR3 amino acids: CASRTEAGSPLHF. The CDR3 DNA reads TGTGCCAGCAGGACGGAGGCAGGGTCACCCCTCCACTTT.

This clonotype showed up just a few times. The rearrangement joins TRBV6-2 or TRBV6-3 to TRBJ1-5; unclear D gene. V lost 2 bases and J lost 4, with 9 bases in between. The germline gives CDR1 MNHEY, CDR2 SVGEGT. The CDR3 is 14 amino acids. CDR3 DNA: TGTGCCAGCAGTTACACAGAACGTAATCAGCCCCAGCATTTT. As protein: CASSYTERNQPQHF.

The chain recombines TRBV9 with TRBJ1-2; the D is unclear. Germline loops: CDR1 SGDLS, CDR2 YYNGEE. The CDR3 has 17 amino acids. V was trimmed by 0 bases and J by 2 bases, leaving 17 bases between them. CDR3 nucleotide sequence: TGTGCCAGCAGCGTAGAATGGAGAGGAATCGGGAACTATGGCTACACCTTC. Translation: CASSVEWRGIGNYGYTF. Full variable domain (remainder filled in from reference TRBV9 and TRBJ1-2): DSGVTQTPKHLITATGQRVTLRCSPRSGDLSVYWYQQSLDQGLQFLIQYYNGEERAKGNILERFSAQQFPDLHSELNLSSLELGDSALYFCASSVEWRGIGNYGYTFGSGTRLTVV.

This clonotype showed up many times. The chain links TRBV29-1 to TRBJ2-7, with D maybe TRBD1 (6 bases). The CDR3 length is 11 residues. V lost 6 bases and J lost 6, with 12 bases in between. CDR1 SQVTM and CDR2 ANQGSEA come from the germline V gene. The CDR3: CSVIQGSEQYF. For the CDR3, the DNA is TGCAGCGTAATACAGGGCAGCGAGCAGTACTTC.

The sample holds a few counts of this clonotype. The chain recombines TRBV7-6 with TRBJ2-5, with 9 bases that match TRBD1. Germline V CDR1 and CDR2: SGHVS, FNYEAQ. The CDR3 consists of 16 residues. V shed 4 bases and J 3 bases; nucleotides not matched to a gene: 9. The CDR3 DNA reads as TGTGCCAGCAGCTACTTCCCACGACAGGGGGAAGAGACCCAGTACTTC. This sequence encodes CASSYFPRQGEETQYF. The entire variable domain, with the rest obtained from reference TRBV7-6 and TRBJ2-5, is as follows: GAGVSQSPRYKVTKRGQDVALRCDPISGHVSLYWYRQALGQGPEFLTYFNYEAQQDKSGLPNDRFSAERPEGSISTLTIQRTEQRDSAMYRCASSYFPRQGEETQYFGPGTRLLVL.

This clonotype was recorded at least ten times. The chain employs TRBV12-3 or TRBV12-4 and TRBJ1-2, with D perhaps matching TRBD1 (5 bases). CDR3 length: 13 residues. Trimming took 2 bases from V and 4 from J, leaving 8 bases between them. The CDR3 coding sequence is TGTGCCAGCAGTTTAAACAGGCTCTATGGCTACACCTTC. Protein product: CASSLNRLYGYTF.

This chain uses TRBV12-3 or TRBV12-4 with TRBJ2-1; TRBD2 agrees at 11 bases. The length of the CDR3 is 14 residues. Trimming took 6 bases from V and 6 from J; bases not matched to a gene: 4. Here the CDR3 DNA reads TGTGCCAGCAGAGTAGCGGGGGGGCCCAATGAGCAGTTCTTC. Translation gives CASRVAGGPNEQFF.